This TCR beta chain appears in the sequencing data of a study of beta chain features in type 1 diabetes. Trimming pared 2 bases from V and 5 bases from J, leaving 6 bases between. Germline CDR1 reads SGHDN; CDR2 reads FVKESK. The CDR3 has 12 residues. A few counts support this clone. The antigen is not known. Study-wide points: Across all four CD4+ subsets, people with type 1 diabetes showed modestly shorter TCRB CDR3s. Insertion counts at VDJ junctions were lower in type 1 diabetes patients, who also showed more deletions there. For TCRB rearrangement, an influence of HLA type remained unresolved here. A possible short-template PCR bias applies equally to patients and controls.

Expressed TCRB transcripts were sequenced because the isolated RNA had all been reverse transcribed beforehand. Measured with immunoSEQ multiplex PCR; TCRdb has only the in-frame clones, and not every one. Found here are 810,000 or so clones, roughly 16% of them singletons; the top ten hold around 0.02%. The receptor's source is a woman between 18 and 30 years old in good health. Sequencing was done on a sample of naive CD4+ T cells from blood. The V and J genes are TRBV14 and TRBJ2-5; D is undetermined. The CDR3 sequence: CASSQSRETQYF. The CDR3 coding sequence is TGTGCCAGCAGCCAAAGTCGTGAGACCCAGTACTTC.